This paragraph reports one TCR beta chain. Its antigen is undetermined. These data originate in a study of T-cell memory formation after mild COVID-19. Study-wide background: TCR clusters largely stayed donor specific.

Germline V gene sequence: CDR1 MNHEY, CDR2 SMNVEV (reference sequence). The CDR3 has 15 residues. V lost 0 bases, J lost 3 bases, and 11 bases lay in between. A single record per CDR3 protein comes from TCRdb applying MiXCR to the 5' RACE reads. The data contain hundreds of thousands of distinct CDR3 sequences, 17% of them singletons. Regarding the study as a whole: Day 15 to 85 contractors were CD4/CD8 balanced; later expanders leaned CD4+.

The receptor's source is an adult woman who had mild COVID-19 (a few samples of this study predate the infection). Cell type and time point are not known. Sequencing input: PBMCs or a T cell subset sorted from them (not recorded which). The V and J genes are TRBV27 and TRBJ1-2, with a possible D match to TRBD1 (6 bases). The CDR3 DNA reads as TGTGCCAGCAGTTTATCGGGGGCTAACCACTATGGCTACACCTTC. Translated: CASSLSGANHYGYTF.